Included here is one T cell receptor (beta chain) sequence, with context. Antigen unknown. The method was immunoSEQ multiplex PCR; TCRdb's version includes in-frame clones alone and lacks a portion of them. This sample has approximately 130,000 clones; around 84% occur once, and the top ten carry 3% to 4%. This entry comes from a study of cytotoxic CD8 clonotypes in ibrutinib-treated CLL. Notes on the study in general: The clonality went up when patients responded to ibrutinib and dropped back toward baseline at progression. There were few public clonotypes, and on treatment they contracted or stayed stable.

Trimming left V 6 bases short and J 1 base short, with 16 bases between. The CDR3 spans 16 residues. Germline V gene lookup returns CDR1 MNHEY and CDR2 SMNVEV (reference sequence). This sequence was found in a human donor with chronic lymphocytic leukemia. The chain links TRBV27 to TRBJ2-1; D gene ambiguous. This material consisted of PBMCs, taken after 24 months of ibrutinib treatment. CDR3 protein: CASRWSLVGSYNEQFF. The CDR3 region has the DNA TGTGCCAGCAGGTGGTCATTGGTAGGGTCCTACAATGAGCAGTTCTTC.